This T cell receptor beta chain was retrieved from a study of T cell changes during pregnancy in multiple sclerosis. Trimming stripped 1 base from V and 4 bases from J, with 14 bases between. Germline lookup yields CDR1 SGHRS and CDR2 YFSETQ. The CDR3 contains 15 residues. Repertoires were generated with immunoSEQ multiplex PCR, while TCRdb's copy carries only in-frame clones and drops some. The sample shows approximately 90,000 clones, around 94% of them seen only once. The chain carries TRBV5-1 and TRBJ1-1; D is uncertain. This sample comprised peripheral blood, obtained in the third trimester of pregnancy. The sequence was obtained from a female donor with multiple sclerosis, enrolled in a pregnancy study. DNA for the CDR3: TGCGCCAGCAGCTTGTGGATGTCGGGTAGCACTGAAGCTTTCTTT. Its protein product is CASSLWMSGSTEAFF.